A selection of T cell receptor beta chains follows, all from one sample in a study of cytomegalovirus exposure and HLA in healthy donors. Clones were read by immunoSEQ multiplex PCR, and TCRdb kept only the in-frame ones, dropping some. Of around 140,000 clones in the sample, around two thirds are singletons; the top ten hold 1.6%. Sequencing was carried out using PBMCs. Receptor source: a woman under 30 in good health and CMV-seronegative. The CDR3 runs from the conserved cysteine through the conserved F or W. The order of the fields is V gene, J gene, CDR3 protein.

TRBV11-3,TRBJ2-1,CASSLGSVAGARNEQFF
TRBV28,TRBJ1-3,CASSHGTGGNTIYF
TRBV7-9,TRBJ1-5,CASSRDSGNQPQHF
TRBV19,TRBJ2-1,CASSILAGGPLF
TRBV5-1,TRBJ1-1,CASSLAPQPNTEAFF
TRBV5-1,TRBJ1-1,CASSLEQPPNTEAFF
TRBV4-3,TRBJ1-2,CASSQSGARYTF
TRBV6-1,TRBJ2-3,CASSEAGTTDTQYF
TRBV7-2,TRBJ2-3,CASSRDRGGIDTQYF
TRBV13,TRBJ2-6,CASSFRQANVLTF
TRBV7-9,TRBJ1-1,CASRFGQGGTEAFF
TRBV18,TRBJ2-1,CASSPGLGHYNEQFF
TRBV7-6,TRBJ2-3,CASSLTSGTSTDTRYF
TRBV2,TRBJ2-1,CASISEVAGVHPEQFF
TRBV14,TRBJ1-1,CASSPINQLRGTEAFF
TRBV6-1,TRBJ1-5,CASRDWTGDNQPQHF
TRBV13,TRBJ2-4,CASSAPGFLAKNIQYF
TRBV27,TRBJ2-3,CASSQYGLSGLGSSDTQYF
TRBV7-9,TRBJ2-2,CASSLLTENTGELFF
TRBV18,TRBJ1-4,CASSRQGSNEKLFF
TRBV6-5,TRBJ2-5,CASAAGERKTQYF
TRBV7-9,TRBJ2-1,CASSLETGTSRNEQFF
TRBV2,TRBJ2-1,CASSARRGVYNEQFF
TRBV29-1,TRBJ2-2,CSVEGAWNTGELFF
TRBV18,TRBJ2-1,CASSRRQDEQFF
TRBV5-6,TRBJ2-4,CASSLAPGRGLGNIQYF
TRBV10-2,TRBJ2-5,CASSPTSEETQYF
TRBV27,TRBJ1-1,CASSLLKRGARVNTEAFF
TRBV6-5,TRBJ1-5,CASSYTHTGNQPQHF
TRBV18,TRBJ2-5,CASSPRATQETQYF
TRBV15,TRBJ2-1,CATSRIGGAEANEQFF
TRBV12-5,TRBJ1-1,CASGLTGQGRSTEAFF
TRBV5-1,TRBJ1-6,CASSLASPERGSPLHF
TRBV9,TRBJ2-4,CASSTGGAWNIQYF
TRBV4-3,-,CASSQEDYGEQYF
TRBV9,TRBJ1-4,CASSFGGTGLEKLFF
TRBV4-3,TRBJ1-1,CASSQGLAGFSRAFF
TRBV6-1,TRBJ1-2,CASLYTGQGYGYTF
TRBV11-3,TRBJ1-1,CASSPGPEAFF
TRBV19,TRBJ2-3,CASSSITDTQYF
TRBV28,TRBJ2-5,CASSPASGRAVETQYF
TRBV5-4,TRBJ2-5,CASSPSGGLQETQYF
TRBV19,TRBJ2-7,CASSIVGQQEQYF